These T cell receptor beta chains were read from a single sample in a study of blood T cell repertoires in COVID-19. Repertoires were generated with immunoSEQ multiplex PCR, while TCRdb's copy carries only in-frame clones and drops some. This repertoire shows 120,000 to 150,000 clones, 80% to 85% found once; its top ten account for under 10%. The specimen sequenced was peripheral blood. All receptors come from a man younger than 40 with COVID-19, enrolled during active disease. CDR3s include the opening cysteine and the closing phenylalanine or tryptophan. Each record gives: D gene, J gene, clone size, V gene, CDR3 protein, CDR3 DNA. D genes are given only for firm matches. Expanded clones get a size class; other rows say once, few or many, or leave the size out.

d_gene: TRBD2; j_gene: TRBJ2-1; abundance: NA; v_gene: TRBV3-1/TRBV3-2; CDR3aa: CASSHSGRDGEQFF; CDR3nt: TGTGCCAGCAGCCATTCTGGGAGGGACGGTGAGCAGTTCTTC
d_gene: NA; j_gene: TRBJ2-1; abundance: once; v_gene: TRBV4-1; CDR3aa: CASSQGVLFRGIHNEQFF; CDR3nt: TGCGCCAGCAGCCAAGGGGTCTTATTTAGGGGGATCCACAATGAGCAGTTCTTC
d_gene: NA; j_gene: TRBJ1-6; abundance: NA; v_gene: TRBV18; CDR3aa: CASSPPTTGVNSPLHF; CDR3nt: TGTGCCAGCTCACCACCCACCACAGGTGTTAATTCACCCCTCCACTTT
d_gene: NA; j_gene: TRBJ2-1; abundance: NA; v_gene: TRBV19; CDR3aa: CASSRAVTSYNEQFF; CDR3nt: TGTGCCAGTTCCAGGGCGGTAACCTCCTACAATGAGCAGTTCTTC
d_gene: TRBD1; j_gene: TRBJ1-2; abundance: NA; v_gene: TRBV10-3; CDR3aa: CAITSGTGTNYGYTF; CDR3nt: TGTGCCATCACCTCCGGGACAGGGACTAACTATGGCTACACCTTC
d_gene: NA; j_gene: TRBJ2-2; abundance: NA; v_gene: TRBV5-5; CDR3aa: CASKRQGNNANTGELFF; CDR3nt: TGTGCCAGCAAGAGGCAGGGGAATAACGCGAACACCGGGGAGCTGTTTTTT
d_gene: TRBD1; j_gene: TRBJ1-5; abundance: NA; v_gene: TRBV3-1/TRBV3-2; CDR3aa: CASSQGSGQGEQPQHF; CDR3nt: TGTGCCAGCAGCCAAGGGAGCGGACAGGGAGAACAGCCCCAGCATTTT
d_gene: TRBD1; j_gene: TRBJ1-2; abundance: NA; v_gene: TRBV4-1; CDR3aa: CASSQLGQGVGGYTF; CDR3nt: TGCGCCAGCAGCCAACTAGGACAGGGAGTCGGTGGCTACACCTTC
d_gene: NA; j_gene: TRBJ2-7; abundance: few; v_gene: TRBV1; CDR3aa: CTSSRGRSYEQYF; CDR3nt: TGCACCAGCAGCAGGGGTCGGTCCTACGAGCAGTACTTC
d_gene: TRBD1; j_gene: TRBJ2-2; abundance: many; v_gene: TRBV10-1; CDR3aa: CASSAGGTGELFF; CDR3nt: TGCGCCAGCAGTGCAGGGGGCACCGGGGAGCTGTTTTTT
d_gene: NA; j_gene: TRBJ1-2; abundance: NA; v_gene: TRBV12-5; CDR3aa: CASGFSGHGYTF; CDR3nt: TGTGCTAGTGGTTTTTCAGGGCATGGCTACACCTTC
d_gene: TRBD2; j_gene: TRBJ2-7; abundance: NA; v_gene: TRBV2; CDR3aa: CASSGLAGAEQYF; CDR3nt: TGTGCCAGCAGTGGGCTAGCGGGAGCCGAGCAGTACTTC
d_gene: TRBD2; j_gene: TRBJ2-1; abundance: NA; v_gene: TRBV10-3; CDR3aa: CAISESSGRLDEQFF; CDR3nt: TGTGCCATCAGTGAATCGAGCGGGAGGTTAGATGAGCAGTTCTTC
d_gene: NA; j_gene: TRBJ2-1; abundance: NA; v_gene: TRBV5-5; CDR3aa: CASSLAAIGGTSSYNEQFF; CDR3nt: TGTGCCAGCAGCTTGGCCGCCATAGGAGGGACGAGCTCCTACAATGAGCAGTTCTTC
d_gene: TRBD2; j_gene: TRBJ2-5; abundance: NA; v_gene: TRBV11-2; CDR3aa: CASSLGAAGGAETQYF; CDR3nt: TGTGCCAGCAGCTTAGGAGCAGCGGGAGGGGCAGAGACCCAGTACTTC
d_gene: NA; j_gene: TRBJ1-5; abundance: NA; v_gene: TRBV7-9; CDR3aa: CASSVGGPNQPQHF; CDR3nt: TGTGCCAGCAGCGTAGGGGGGCCGAATCAGCCCCAGCATTTT